The clone carrying this TCR beta chain appeared many times. Its antigen is unidentified. The CDR3 has 14 amino acids. The germline V gene encodes CDR1 MDHEN and CDR2 SYDVKM. V shed 2 bases and J shed 2 bases, with 10 bases lying between them. This entry comes from a study of neurological immune-mediated disorders. Whole-study findings and limits: Expanded clones shared no identical CDR3 amino acid sequences across subjects, which suggested private TCR-beta repertoires in all groups.

It was by 5'RACE with 10-nucleotide random UMIs that the cDNA was made. Via MiXCR, TCRdb re-called the 5' RACE reads, giving one row per CDR3 protein. Among approximately 18,000 distinct CDR3 sequences, roughly 3.2% were seen once, and the ten largest hold 20% to 25%. V gene TRBV28 combines with J gene TRBJ2-7; D gene unclear. The sequence derives from a woman between 35 and 50 years old in good health. Input material: CD8+ T cells from blood. The CDR3 region is CASSLDFRTYEQYF. Written as DNA, the CDR3 is TGTGCCAGCAGTTTAGACTTCAGGACCTACGAGCAGTACTTC.